This T cell receptor beta chain comes out of a study of shared clonotypes between healthy human individuals. Overall study: Two women and a few men aged 18 to 49 served as donors.

The CDR3 loop spans 15 amino acids. CDR1 is GTSNPN and CDR2 is SVGIG in the germline V gene (reference sequence). V was trimmed by 2 bases and J by 4 bases, leaving 14 bases between them. Findings of the study overall: Across a handful of donors, naive CD4 shared roughly 5.1%, naive CD8 around 4%, memory CD4 roughly 2.1%, memory CD8 around 0.36%. Generation of non-shared clonotypes was less probable than generation of clonotypes shared by all four donors.

The repertoire was sequenced with immunoSEQ multiplex PCR; TCRdb's copy has only in-frame clones and lacks some. The sample records about 2.3 million clones, 80% to 95% being singletons. A split of CD4+ cells into CD45RA+ naive and CD45RA-negative memory subsets was performed. With respect to this clone: What it recognizes is unknown.

The chain is built from TRBV30 and TRBJ1-4, with D perhaps TRBD1 (5 bases). Sequencing used naive CD4+ T cells from PBMCs. Subset given: CD45RA+ positively selected. The TCR was taken from a man younger than 30 in good health. Some clones in this sample may be carry-over from other donors' samples. CDR3 amino acids: CAWSLLSGGNEKLFF. In DNA, the CDR3 is TGTGCCTGGAGTCTTTTGTCCGGGGGTAATGAAAAACTGTTTTTT.